This is a list of T cell receptor beta chains from one sample in a study of blood T cell repertoires in COVID-19. TCRdb keeps only in-frame clones here, not all; method: immunoSEQ multiplex PCR. The table lists 300,000 to 450,000 clones, more than 80% of them singletons. Sequences were obtained from peripheral blood. The receptors stem from a woman aged 25 to 39 with COVID-19, enrolled during active disease. Both conserved end residues are part of each CDR3. D genes are given only for firm matches. Clone size is given for some rows only: seen once, a few or many times, or a class if the clone is expanded.

.	TRBD1	TRBV10-2	TRBJ1-2	TGCGCCAGCAGTGGGGGACAGAGGGATGGCTACACCTTC	CASSGGQRDGYTF
.	.	TRBV6-1	TRBJ1-4	TGTGCCAGCAGTGAAGGGCAGGGGAGTTTTTTGGCGTATGAAAAACTGTTTTTT	CASSEGQGSFLAYEKLFF
.	.	TRBV19	TRBJ1-2	TGTGCCAGTAGTATGCCGGGGGGCTATGGCTACACCTTC	CASSMPGGYGYTF
.	TRBD1	TRBV24-1	TRBJ2-5	TGTGCCACCAGTGATCCTGACAGGGGGGAGACCCAGTACTTC	CATSDPDRGETQYF
.	TRBD2	TRBV25-1	TRBJ2-1	TGTGCCAGCAGTGTAGCGGGAGGGGCCTACAATGAGCAGTTCTTC	CASSVAGGAYNEQFF
.	TRBD2	TRBV9	TRBJ2-3	TGTGCCAGCAGCCCTGGGGACTACCCAGATACGCAGTATTTT	CASSPGDYPDTQYF
many	TRBD2	TRBV27	TRBJ2-1	TGTGCCAGCAGTGTAAGGCACCTAGCGGGAGCCTCCTACAATGAGCAGTTCTTC	CASSVRHLAGASYNEQFF
.	.	TRBV19	TRBJ1-2	TGTGCCAGTAGTATCTTCTCGGTGGAGGAGGGTGGCTACACCTTC	CASSIFSVEEGGYTF
.	.	TRBV4-1	TRBJ1-3	TGCGCCAGCAGCCAAGATCAGGGAAGAAACACCATATATTTT	CASSQDQGRNTIYF
.	TRBD1	TRBV7-8	TRBJ1-1	TGTGCCAGCAGCTTATGGACAGGGGCCGCGGGGACTGAAGCTTTCTTT	CASSLWTGAAGTEAFF
once	.	TRBV27	TRBJ2-5	TGTGCCAGCAGTTTCGGGTATCACCAGACCCAGTACTTC	CASSFGYHQTQYF
.	.	TRBV5-6	TRBJ2-7	TGTGCCAGCAGCCCATGGTTTAGTTACGAGCAGTACTTC	CASSPWFSYEQYF
.	TRBD2	TRBV23-1	TRBJ2-5	TGCGCCAGCAGTCAATCCCCCCCGGTCGAGCGGGAGTGGGCCTGCCAAGAGGGGACCCAGTACTTC	CASSQSPPVEREWACQEGTQYF
.	.	TRBV5-4	TRBJ1-2	TGTGCCAGCAGCTTGGGGGGGGAACACGGCTACACCTTC	CASSLGGEHGYTF
.	.	TRBV11-2	TRBJ1-2	TGTGCCAGCAGCCCCGGACACTCTAACTATGGCTACACCTTC	CASSPGHSNYGYTF
.	TRBD1	TRBV3-1/TRBV3-2	TRBJ2-5	TGTGCCAGCAGCCGAATACAGGGGGTAAAGAACCAAGAGACCCAGTACTTC	CASSRIQGVKNQETQYF
once	.	TRBV5-4	TRBJ1-1	TGTGCCAGCAGCTTGGATCTAGGCGGTAACACTGAAGCTTTCTTT	CASSLDLGGNTEAFF
.	TRBD2	TRBV11-3	TRBJ2-3	TGTGCCAGCAGCTCCCGGACTAGCGGGGGGGCTAGAGATACGCAGTATTTT	CASSSRTSGGARDTQYF
.	.	TRBV29-1	TRBJ2-2	TGCAGCGTTGAAGGGGCGCCGAGGGAGGGGGAGCTGTTTTTT	CSVEGAPREGELFF
.	.	TRBV13	TRBJ2-7	TGTGCCAGCAGTCGGGACAAGCGTTTCGAGCAGTACTTC	CASSRDKRFEQYF
.	TRBD1	TRBV5-1	TRBJ2-1	TGCGCCAGCAGCGAGGGGACAGGGAATGAGCAGTTCTTC	CASSEGTGNEQFF
.	.	TRBV20-1	TRBJ1-2	TGCAGTGCTAGTCGCGGGGTAGATGGCTACACCTTC	CSASRGVDGYTF
.	TRBD2	TRBV11-2	TRBJ2-1	TGTGCCAGCAGCTTAAGAGGACTAGCGGGAGATGAGCAGTTCTTC	CASSLRGLAGDEQFF
.	.	TRBV2	TRBJ1-5	TGTGCCAGCAGTGAAGGTTTCGGGGATCAGCCCCAGCATTTT	CASSEGFGDQPQHF
.	.	TRBV19	TRBJ1-3	TGTGCCAGTAGTAACAGGGATAGAAACACCATATATTTT	CASSNRDRNTIYF
once	TRBD2	TRBV5-1	TRBJ2-2	TGCGCCAGCAGCTTGGGTCTAGCGGGAGATGACGGGGAGCTGTTTTTT	CASSLGLAGDDGELFF
once	.	TRBV27	TRBJ1-1	TGTGCCAGCAGTATACGAGAATATACTGAAGCTTTCTTT	CASSIREYTEAFF
.	.	TRBV3-1/TRBV3-2	TRBJ2-3	TGTGCCAGCGGTACGGGAAGCACAGATACGCAGTATTTT	CASGTGSTDTQYF
.	.	TRBV5-6	TRBJ2-2	TGTGCCAGCACCGGCGGTGCTCCTCACACCGGGGAGCTGTTTTTT	CASTGGAPHTGELFF
.	.	TRBV18	TRBJ1-2	TGTGCCAGCTCACCCCCCCCTGGGACAACTAACTATGGCTACACCTTC	CASSPPPGTTNYGYTF
.	TRBD1	TRBV29-1	TRBJ1-3	TGCAGCGTTGAGTCACAGGGGGAAAGAAACACCATATATTTT	CSVESQGERNTIYF
.	TRBD2	TRBV27	TRBJ2-5	TGTGCCAGCAGTTTGGGACTACGGGCGGAGACCCAGTACTTC	CASSLGLRAETQYF
.	.	TRBV4-1	TRBJ2-7	TGCGCCAGCAGCCAAGTTGCGGGGAACGATTACGAGCAGTACTTC	CASSQVAGNDYEQYF
.	TRBD2	TRBV28	TRBJ2-1	TGTGCCAGCAGTTTATTAGGGCTAGCGGGAGATGGGTTCAATGAGCAGTTCTTC	CASSLLGLAGDGFNEQFF
.	TRBD1	TRBV29-1	TRBJ1-2	TGCAGCGCCCAGGACAGGGGGCCGGGTGGCTACACCTTC	CSAQDRGPGGYTF
.	.	TRBV12-3/TRBV12-4	TRBJ2-1	TGTGCCAGCAGTCCATATAACAGGGAGCAGTTCTTC	CASSPYNREQFF
.	.	TRBV5-1	TRBJ2-5	TGCGCCAGCAGCTTGTCCCCGTACCAAGAGACCCAGTACTTC	CASSLSPYQETQYF
.	TRBD2	TRBV7-2	TRBJ2-5	TGTGCCAGCAGCCGCGGACTAGCGGGAGGCCTGGAGACCCAGTACTTC	CASSRGLAGGLETQYF
.	TRBD1	TRBV4-3	TRBJ1-2	TGCGCCGGAAAACAGGGGGCGCGGGACTATGGCTACACCTTC	CAGKQGARDYGYTF
.	.	TRBV21-1	TRBJ1-3	TGTGCCAGCAGCAAAGCTTGTCTAGGTGGTGGTGGAGCCTCTGGAAACACCATATATTTT	CASSKACLGGGGASGNTIYF
once	TRBD1	TRBV6-5	TRBJ1-3	TGTGCCAGCACCGAGGACAGGGACAACACCATATATTTT	CASTEDRDNTIYF
.	TRBD2	TRBV2	TRBJ2-1	TGTGCCAGCAAGAGAGTTAGGGGGGATCCTGGACTAGCAATCAATGAGCAGTTCTTC	CASKRVRGDPGLAINEQFF
.	TRBD2	TRBV11-3	TRBJ2-1	TGTGCCAGCAGCTTAGGTTCTAGCGGGGGGTACAATGAGCAGTTCTTC	CASSLGSSGGYNEQFF